This is a list of T cell receptor beta chains from one sample in a study of T cell repertoires in cytomegalovirus infection. TCRdb re-called the reads with MiXCR, one entry per CDR3 protein. This sample has 740,000 or so distinct CDR3 sequences, with approximately 34% found just once. Sequenced material: PBMCs. The receptors originated from a human donor in good health (CMV status not recorded). Some clones in this sample may be carry-over from other donors' samples. The CDR3 runs from the conserved cysteine through the conserved F or W. A D gene is named only where the DNA matches it firmly. Size is omitted from some rows. Given values are once, few, many or a class for expanded clones.

j_call clone_size d_call v_call cdr3_nt cdr3_aa
TRBJ2-7 NA NA TRBV4-1 TGCGCCAGCAGCCAGCAGAGGGAGCTCCCCGAGCAGTACTTC CASSQQRELPEQYF
TRBJ1-1 NA NA TRBV12-3/TRBV12-4 TGTGCCAGCAGTTTTCCGGTCACTGAAGCTTTCTTT CASSFPVTEAFF
TRBJ2-7 many TRBD2 TRBV6-1 TGTGCCAGCAGCTTAGCGGGGGAGAGGAACGAGCAGTACTTC CASSLAGERNEQYF
TRBJ1-2 NA NA TRBV7-9 TGTGCCAGCAGCTACGGACAGTTCCAATATGGCTACACCTTC CASSYGQFQYGYTF
TRBJ1-1 many NA TRBV7-9 TGTGCCAGCAACTTCGGAGGGAGGGACACTGAAGCTTTCTTT CASNFGGRDTEAFF
TRBJ2-2 few TRBD2 TRBV5-1 TGCGCCAGCAGCTTTGTCCTAGCGGGGTCAAACACCGGGGAGCTGTTTTTT CASSFVLAGSNTGELFF
TRBJ1-2 NA TRBD1 TRBV28 TGTGCCAGCATCATCAACGCCTGGGACAGGGTAGACGGCTACACCTTC CASIINAWDRVDGYTF
TRBJ2-7 NA NA TRBV24-1 TGTGCCACCAGTGATTCAGTGGGAGAGCAGTACTTC CATSDSVGEQYF
TRBJ1-2 NA TRBD1 TRBV19 TGTGCCAGTAGTAGATCGGGACAGAATCCTACCTTCAACTATGGCTACACCTTC CASSRSGQNPTFNYGYTF
TRBJ2-2 NA NA TRBV7-2 TGTGCCAGCAGCTTACAGGGAAGGGCCGGGGAGCTGTTTTTT CASSLQGRAGELFF
TRBJ1-1 many NA TRBV6-5 TGTGCCAGCAGTTATGGGAGGGAGAACACTGAAGCTTTCTTT CASSYGRENTEAFF
TRBJ1-2 many TRBD1 TRBV7-6 TGTGCCAGCAGACAAGGACAGGGTAATGGCTACACCTTC CASRQGQGNGYTF
TRBJ1-2 NA TRBD1 TRBV12-3/TRBV12-4 TGTGCCAGCAGTTTGGCAGGGGGCACCTATGGCTACACCTTC CASSLAGGTYGYTF